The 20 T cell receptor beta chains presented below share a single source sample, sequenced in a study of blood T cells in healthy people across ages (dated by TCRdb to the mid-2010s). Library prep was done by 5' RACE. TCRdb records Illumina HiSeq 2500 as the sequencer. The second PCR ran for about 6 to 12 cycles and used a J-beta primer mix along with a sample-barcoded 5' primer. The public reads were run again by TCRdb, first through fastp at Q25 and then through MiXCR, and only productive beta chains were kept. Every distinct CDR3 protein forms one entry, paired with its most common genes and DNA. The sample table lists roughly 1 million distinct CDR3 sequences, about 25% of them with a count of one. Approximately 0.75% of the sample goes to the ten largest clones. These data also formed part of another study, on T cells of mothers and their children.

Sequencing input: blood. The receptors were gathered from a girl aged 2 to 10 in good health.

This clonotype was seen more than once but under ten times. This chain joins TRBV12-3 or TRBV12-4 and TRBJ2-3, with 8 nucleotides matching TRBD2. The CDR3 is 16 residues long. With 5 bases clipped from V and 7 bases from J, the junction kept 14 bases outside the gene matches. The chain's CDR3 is CASSPSYLAGLHTQYF. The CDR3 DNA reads TGTGCCAGCAGTCCCAGTTACTTAGCGGGGCTGCATACGCAGTATTTT.

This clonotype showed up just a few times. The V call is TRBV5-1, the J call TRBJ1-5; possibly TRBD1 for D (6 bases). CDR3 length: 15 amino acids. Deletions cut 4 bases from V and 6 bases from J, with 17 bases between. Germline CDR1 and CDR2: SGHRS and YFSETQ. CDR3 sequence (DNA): TGCGCCAGCAGCCCCGAGGGGGACACGGGTCAGCCCCAGCATTTT. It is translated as CASSPEGDTGQPQHF. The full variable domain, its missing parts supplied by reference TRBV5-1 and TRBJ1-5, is KAGVTQTPRYLIKTRGQQVTLSCSPISGHRSVSWYQQTPGQGLQFLFEYFSETQRNKGNFPGRFSGRQFSNSRSEMNVSTLELGDSALYLCASSPEGDTGQPQHFGDGTRLSIL.

CDR3 nucleotides: TGCAGTGCTAGAGAGACAGGGGGAAGTGGCTACACCTTC. Residues: CSARETGGSGYTF. This chain joins TRBV20-1 and TRBJ1-2; TRBD1 matches 9 bases. Germline V gives CDR1 DFQATT, CDR2 SNEGSKA (reference sequence). This CDR3 has 13 amino acids. The J segment lost 7 bases and the V segment lost 0 bases, leaving 3 bases of the junction unmatched.

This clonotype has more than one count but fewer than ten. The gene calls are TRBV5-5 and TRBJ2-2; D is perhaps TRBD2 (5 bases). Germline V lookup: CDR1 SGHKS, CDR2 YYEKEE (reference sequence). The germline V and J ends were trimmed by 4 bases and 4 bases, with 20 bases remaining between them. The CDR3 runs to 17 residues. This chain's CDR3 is CASSRPTSKAGTGELFF. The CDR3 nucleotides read TGTGCCAGCAGCCGACCTACTAGTAAGGCGGGCACCGGGGAGCTGTTTTTT.

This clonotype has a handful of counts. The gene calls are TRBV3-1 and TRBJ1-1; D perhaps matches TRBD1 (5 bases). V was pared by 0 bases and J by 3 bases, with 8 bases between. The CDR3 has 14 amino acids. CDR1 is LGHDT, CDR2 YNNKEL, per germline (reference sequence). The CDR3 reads CASSQEDRYTEAFF. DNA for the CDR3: TGTGCCAGCAGCCAAGAAGACAGATACACTGAAGCTTTCTTT. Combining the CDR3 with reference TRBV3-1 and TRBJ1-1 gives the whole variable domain DTAVSQTPKYLVTQMGNDKSIKCEQNLGHDTMYWYKQDSKKFLKIMFSYNNKELIINETVPNRFSPKSPDKAHLNLHINSLELGDSAVYFCASSQEDRYTEAFFGQGTRLTVV.

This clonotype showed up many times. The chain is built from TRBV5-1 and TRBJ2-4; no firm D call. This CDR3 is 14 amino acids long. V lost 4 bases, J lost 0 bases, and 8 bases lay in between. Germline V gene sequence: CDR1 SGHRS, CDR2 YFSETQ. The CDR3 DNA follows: TGCGCCAGCAGCCCGGAATTAGCCAAAAACATTCAGTACTTC. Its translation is CASSPELAKNIQYF.

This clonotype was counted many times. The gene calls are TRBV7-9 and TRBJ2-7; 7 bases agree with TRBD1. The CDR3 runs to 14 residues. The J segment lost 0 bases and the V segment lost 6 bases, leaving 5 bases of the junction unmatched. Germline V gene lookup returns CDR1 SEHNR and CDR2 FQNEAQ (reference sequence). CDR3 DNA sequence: TGTGCCAGCAGTCCGACAGGGTCCTCCTACGAGCAGTACTTC. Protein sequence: CASSPTGSSYEQYF.

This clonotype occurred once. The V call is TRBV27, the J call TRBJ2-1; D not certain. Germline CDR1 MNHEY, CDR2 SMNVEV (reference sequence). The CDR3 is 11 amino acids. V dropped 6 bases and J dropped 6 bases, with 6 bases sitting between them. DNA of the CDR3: TGTGCCAGCAGCATCTTCAATGAGCAGTTCTTC. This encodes CASSIFNEQFF.

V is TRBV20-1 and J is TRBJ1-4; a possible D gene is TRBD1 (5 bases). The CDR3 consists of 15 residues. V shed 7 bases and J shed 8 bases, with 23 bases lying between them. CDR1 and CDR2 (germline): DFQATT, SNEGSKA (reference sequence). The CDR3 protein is CSVLEMQGPLEKLFF. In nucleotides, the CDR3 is TGCAGTGTGCTAGAGATGCAGGGACCCCTAGAAAAACTGTTTTTT.

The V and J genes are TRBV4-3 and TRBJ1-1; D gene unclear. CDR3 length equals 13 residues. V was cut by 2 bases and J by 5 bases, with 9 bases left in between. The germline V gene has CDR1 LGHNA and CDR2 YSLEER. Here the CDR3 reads CASSQKRGTEAFF. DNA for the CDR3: TGCGCCAGCAGCCAAAAGCGGGGAACTGAAGCTTTCTTT.

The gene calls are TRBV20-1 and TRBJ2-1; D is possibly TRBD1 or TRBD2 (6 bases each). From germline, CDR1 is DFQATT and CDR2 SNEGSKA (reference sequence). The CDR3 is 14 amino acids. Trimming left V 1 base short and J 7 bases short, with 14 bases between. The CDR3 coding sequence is TGCAGTGCTAGAGCAATCGGAGGGGGAAATGAGCAGTTCTTC. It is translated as CSARAIGGGNEQFF.

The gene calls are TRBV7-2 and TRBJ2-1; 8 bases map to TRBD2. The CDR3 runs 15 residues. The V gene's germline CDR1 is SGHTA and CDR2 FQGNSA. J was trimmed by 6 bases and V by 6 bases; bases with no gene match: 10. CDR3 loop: CASRVSGAIFNEQFF. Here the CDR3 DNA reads TGTGCCAGCAGAGTTAGCGGGGCGATTTTCAATGAGCAGTTCTTC.

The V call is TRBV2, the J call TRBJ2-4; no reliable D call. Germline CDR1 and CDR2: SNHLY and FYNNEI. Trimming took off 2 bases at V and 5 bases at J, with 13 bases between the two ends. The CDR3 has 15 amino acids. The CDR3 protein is CASSESRWPQNIQYF. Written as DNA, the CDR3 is TGTGCCAGCAGTGAAAGTAGATGGCCCCAAAACATTCAGTACTTC.

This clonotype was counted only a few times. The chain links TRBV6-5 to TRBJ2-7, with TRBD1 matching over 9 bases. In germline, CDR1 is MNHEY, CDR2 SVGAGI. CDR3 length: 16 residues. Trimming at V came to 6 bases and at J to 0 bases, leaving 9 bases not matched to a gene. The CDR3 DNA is TGTGCCAGCAGCCGTCGGGGACAGGGTAGCTCCTACGAGCAGTACTTC. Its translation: CASSRRGQGSSYEQYF.

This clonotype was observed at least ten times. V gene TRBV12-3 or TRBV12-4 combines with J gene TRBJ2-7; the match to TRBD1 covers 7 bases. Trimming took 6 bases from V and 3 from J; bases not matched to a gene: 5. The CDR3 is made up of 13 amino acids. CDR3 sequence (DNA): TGTGCCAGCAGCCTAGACAGGGTCTACGAGCAGTACTTC. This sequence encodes CASSLDRVYEQYF.

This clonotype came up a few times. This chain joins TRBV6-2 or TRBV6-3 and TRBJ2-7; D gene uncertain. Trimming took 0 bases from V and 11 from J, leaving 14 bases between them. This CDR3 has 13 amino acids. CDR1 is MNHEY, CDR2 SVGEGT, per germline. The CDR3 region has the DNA TGTGCCAGCAGTTACTCGCAACTCAGCTCCGAGTACTTC. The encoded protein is CASSYSQLSSEYF.

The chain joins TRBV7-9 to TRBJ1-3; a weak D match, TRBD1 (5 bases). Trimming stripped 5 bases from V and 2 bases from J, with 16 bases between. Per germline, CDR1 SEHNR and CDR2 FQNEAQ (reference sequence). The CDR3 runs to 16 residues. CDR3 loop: CASSDGTPGAGNTIYF. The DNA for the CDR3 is TGTGCCAGCAGCGACGGGACCCCAGGAGCTGGAAACACCATATATTTT.

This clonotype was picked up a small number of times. For the CDR3, the DNA is TGCAGCGTATGGGACAGGGGAGCCTACGAGCAGTACTTC. Its protein is CSVWDRGAYEQYF. The chain employs TRBV29-1 and TRBJ2-5; 10 bases map to TRBD1. The J call may be incorrect, as the DNA end agrees better with TRBJ2-7. The germline V gene encodes CDR1 SQVTM and CDR2 ANQGSEA. CDR3 length: 13 amino acids.

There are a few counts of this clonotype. In DNA form, the CDR3 reads TGTGCCAGCGCAACTTCAGGGTTTGTAACTGAAGCTTTCTTT. Its protein is CASATSGFVTEAFF. The chain is built from TRBV6-5 and TRBJ1-1; D might be TRBD1 (5 bases). Germline V gives CDR1 MNHEY, CDR2 SVGAGI. The CDR3 contains 14 residues. V shed 8 bases and J shed 5 bases, with 18 bases lying between them.

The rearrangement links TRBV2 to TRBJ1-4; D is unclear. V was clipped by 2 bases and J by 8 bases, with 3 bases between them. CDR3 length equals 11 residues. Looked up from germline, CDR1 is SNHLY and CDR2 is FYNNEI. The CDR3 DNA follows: TGTGCCAGCAGTGAATGGGAAAAACTGTTTTTT. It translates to CASSEWEKLFF.